These T cell receptor beta chains were read from a single sample in a study of blood T cells in healthy people across ages. TCRdb reprocessed the 5' RACE reads via MiXCR and lists one record per CDR3 protein. The sample includes around 800,000 distinct CDR3 sequences, about 53% of them seen just once. The sequencing input was blood. The source is a man older than 75 in good health. CDR3s include the opening cysteine and the closing phenylalanine or tryptophan. A D gene is named only where the DNA matches it firmly. For some rows the clone size is stated as once, few or many, or as a class when expanded; others skip it.

TRBV29-1	NA	NA	TRBJ2-1	CSVGDTNEQFF	TGCAGCGTTGGTGACACCAATGAGCAGTTCTTC
TRBV5-1	once	TRBD1	TRBJ1-5	CASSAGQGEWPQHF	TGCGCCAGCAGCGCCGGACAGGGAGAATGGCCCCAGCATTTT
TRBV10-3	few	NA	TRBJ2-7	CAISEKGFSYEQYF	TGTGCCATCAGTGAGAAAGGATTTAGTTACGAGCAGTACTTC
TRBV7-9	NA	TRBD1	TRBJ2-7	CASSHRTGIWREQYF	TGTGCCAGCAGCCACCGGACAGGGATCTGGCGCGAGCAGTACTTC
TRBV7-3	few	NA	TRBJ2-3	CASSLILTDTQYF	TGTGCCAGCAGCTTAATCTTAACAGATACGCAGTATTTT
TRBV12-3/TRBV12-4	NA	TRBD2	TRBJ2-5	CASTTAGGTSSQYF	TGTGCCAGCACCACAGCGGGGGGTACCTCGTCCCAGTACTTC
TRBV25-1	NA	TRBD1	TRBJ1-4	CASSLRDRGRFNEKLFF	TGTGCCAGCAGCCTAAGGGATAGGGGGCGATTTAATGAAAAACTGTTTTTT
TRBV9	once	NA	TRBJ2-2	CASSVQFTGELFF	TGTGCCAGCAGCGTCCAGTTCACCGGGGAGCTGTTTTTT
TRBV4-2	NA	NA	TRBJ2-6	CASSQGSGSSGANVLTF	TGTGCCAGCAGCCAAGGTTCAGGGAGCTCTGGGGCCAACGTCCTGACTTTC
TRBV13	NA	TRBD2	TRBJ2-7	CASSNLTSGYEQYF	TGTGCCAGCAGCAACCTGACTAGCGGATACGAGCAGTACTTC
TRBV7-2	NA	NA	TRBJ2-7	CASTAGGAGSSYEQYF	TGTGCCAGCACCGCGGGCGGGGCTGGTAGCTCCTACGAGCAGTACTTC
TRBV27	NA	TRBD2	TRBJ2-7	CVSSLYSGVGYNEQYF	TGTGTCAGCAGTTTATACAGCGGGGTGGGGTACAATGAGCAGTACTTC
TRBV29-1	NA	TRBD1	TRBJ2-1	CSVGDRVETQFF	TGCAGCGTGGGGGACAGGGTGGAGACCCAGTTCTTC
TRBV7-2	NA	NA	TRBJ2-3	CATSSFFGTDTQYF	TGTGCCACCTCGAGCTTCTTCGGCACAGATACGCAGTATTTT
TRBV7-3	few	TRBD2	TRBJ2-1	CASSPRLAGGPHNEQFF	TGTGCCAGCAGCCCCCGATTAGCGGGAGGGCCTCATAATGAGCAGTTCTTC
TRBV29-1	few	NA	TRBJ2-6	CSVPQYSSNSGANVLTF	TGCAGCGTACCCCAGTACAGTTCAAACTCTGGGGCCAACGTCCTGACTTTC
TRBV5-1	NA	NA	TRBJ2-7	CASTPGSGAPSSYEQYF	TGCGCCAGCACCCCGGGCTCAGGAGCGCCGAGCTCCTACGAGCAGTACTTC
TRBV7-2	few	NA	TRBJ2-7	CASSLAGSTSYEQYF	TGTGCCAGCAGCTTAGCGGGGTCCACCTCCTACGAGCAGTACTTC
TRBV5-4	NA	NA	TRBJ2-6	CASSQWDSGANVLTF	TGTGCCAGCAGCCAATGGGACTCTGGGGCCAACGTCCTGACTTTC
TRBV9	NA	NA	TRBJ1-5	CASSVDPASNQPQHF	TGTGCCAGCAGCGTAGATCCAGCTAGCAATCAGCCCCAGCATTTT
TRBV5-1	few	NA	TRBJ2-1	CASSTAGAGYNEQFF	TGCGCCAGCAGCACCGCGGGGGCGGGGTACAATGAGCAGTTCTTC
TRBV7-8	NA	TRBD2	TRBJ2-1	CASSLASLAGGRNEQFF	TGTGCCAGCAGCTTAGCGAGTCTAGCGGGAGGGCGCAATGAGCAGTTCTTC
TRBV6-6	NA	TRBD1	TRBJ1-2	CASSYGRGVDYGYTF	TGTGCCAGCAGTTACGGCAGGGGGGTGGACTATGGCTACACCTTC
TRBV29-1	NA	NA	TRBJ2-5	CSAAGSEQYF	TGCAGCGCGGCAGGTTCTGAGCAGTACTTC
TRBV24-1	NA	NA	TRBJ2-5	CATSDNRRGQETQYF	TGTGCCACCAGTGATAACCGACGGGGACAAGAGACCCAGTACTTC
TRBV28	NA	TRBD1	TRBJ2-3	CASSGQGGRHRYAYF	TGTGCCAGCAGCGGACAGGGGGGGAGGCACAGATACGCGTATTTT
TRBV20-1	NA	TRBD2	TRBJ2-3	CSAPVLAGVGHRYAYF	TGCAGTGCGCCCGTACTAGCGGGAGTCGGGCACAGATACGCGTATTTT
TRBV10-2	NA	NA	TRBJ1-2	CASRGPRGGSWGGYTF	TGCGCCAGCAGAGGACCTCGCGGGGGCTCCTGGGGAGGCTACACCTTC
TRBV4-1	NA	NA	TRBJ1-6	CASSQEGAGGLNSPLHF	TGCGCCAGCAGCCAAGAGGGGGCGGGGGGATTGAATTCACCCCTCCACTTT
TRBV7-2	NA	TRBD2	TRBJ2-3	CASLSSGGISTDTQYF	TGTGCCAGCCTAAGCAGCGGGGGAATTAGCACAGATACGCAGTATTTT
TRBV15	few	TRBD1	TRBJ2-7	CATSRERQGYEQYF	TGTGCCACCAGCAGAGAGAGACAGGGCTACGAGCAGTACTTC